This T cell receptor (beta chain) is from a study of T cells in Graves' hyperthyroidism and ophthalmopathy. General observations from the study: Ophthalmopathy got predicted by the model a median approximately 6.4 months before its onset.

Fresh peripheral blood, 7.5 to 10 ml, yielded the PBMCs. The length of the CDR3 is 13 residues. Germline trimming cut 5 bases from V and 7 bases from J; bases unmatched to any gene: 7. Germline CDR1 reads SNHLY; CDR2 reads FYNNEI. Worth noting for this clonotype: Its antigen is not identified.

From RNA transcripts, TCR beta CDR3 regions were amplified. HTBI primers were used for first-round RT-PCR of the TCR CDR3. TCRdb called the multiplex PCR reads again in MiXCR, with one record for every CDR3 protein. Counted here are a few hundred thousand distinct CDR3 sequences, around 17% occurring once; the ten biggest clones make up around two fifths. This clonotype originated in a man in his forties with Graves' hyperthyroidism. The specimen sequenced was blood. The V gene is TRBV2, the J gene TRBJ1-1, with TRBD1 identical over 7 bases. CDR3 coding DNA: TGTGCCAGCAGTATCGTAGGGGACAGTGAAGCTTTCTTT. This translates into CASSIVGDSEAFF.